This is a list of T cell receptor beta chains from one sample in a study of OX40 agonist ivuxolimab in advanced cancers. Using immunoSEQ multiplex PCR, the repertoire was profiled, and TCRdb retains in-frame clones only, with some absent. This table has about 70,000 clones, about 82% appearing once. The sample in question was CD4+ or CD8+ T cells sorted from blood, obtained in a trial of the OX40 agonist ivuxolimab. These receptors all come from an adult with an advanced solid tumor such as melanoma, head and neck, liver or kidney cancer. Both conserved end residues are part of each CDR3. The D gene is left open where the match is weak. Not every row has a clone size; where given, it reads once, few, many or a size class.

abundance	j_gene	v_gene	d_gene	CDR3nt	CDR3aa
few	TRBJ1-6	TRBV7-9	-	TGTGCCAGCAGCTTGAATAGGGATTCACCCCTCCACTTT	CASSLNRDSPLHF
-	TRBJ2-5	TRBV5-4	-	TGTGCCAGCAGCCCTGCGGGGGACAGGAAAGAGACCCAGTACTTC	CASSPAGDRKETQYF
-	TRBJ2-1	TRBV5-1	-	TGCGCCAGCAGCTTGGGGGTTAATGAGCAGTTCTTC	CASSLGVNEQFF
-	TRBJ2-1	TRBV2	-	TGTGCCAGCAATGGAGGGATGAATGAGCAGTTCTTC	CASNGGMNEQFF
-	TRBJ2-3	TRBV5-1	TRBD2	TGCGCCAGCAGCTTGGCGGCGCGGACTAGCGGGGGTTGGCAGTATTTT	CASSLAARTSGGWQYF
few	TRBJ1-2	TRBV4-1	-	TGCGCCAGCAGCTCTCTCGGGCTCGGGGGCTACACCTTC	CASSSLGLGGYTF
-	TRBJ2-3	TRBV15	-	TGTGCCACCAGCAGGGACAGTAGCACAGATACGCAGTATTTT	CATSRDSSTDTQYF
-	TRBJ2-1	TRBV9	-	TGTGCCAGCAGCGTACCCGGGACACCTGGCTACAATGAGCAGTTCTTC	CASSVPGTPGYNEQFF
-	TRBJ1-1	TRBV11-1	-	TGTGCCAGCACCCAGCGCAGGGGCGGAACAGCTTTCTTT	CASTQRRGGTAFF
-	TRBJ1-5	TRBV18	-	TGTGCCAGCTCACCAGGAGCCCCCGGGGCGGGTCAGCCCCAGCATTTT	CASSPGAPGAGQPQHF
once	TRBJ1-1	TRBV6-5	-	TGTGCCAGCAGTTATGGTAAAGGGTTATGGAACACTGAAGCTTTCTTT	CASSYGKGLWNTEAFF
medium-sized	TRBJ2-5	TRBV5-1	-	TGCGCCAGCAGCTTGTTCGGAATGGAGACCCAGTACTTC	CASSLFGMETQYF
few	TRBJ2-1	TRBV5-6	TRBD2	TGTGCCAGCAGCGGCGGGGGGGCATCGAATGAGCAGTTCTTC	CASSGGGASNEQFF
-	TRBJ2-1	TRBV19	TRBD2	TGTGCCAGTACCCCGGGCGGGGGGACCTACAATGAGCAGTTCTTC	CASTPGGGTYNEQFF
-	TRBJ2-3	TRBV7-7	TRBD2	TGTGCCAGCAGCTTAGGACTAGCGGACACAGATACGCAGTATTTT	CASSLGLADTDTQYF
-	TRBJ2-1	TRBV7-2	-	TGTGCCAGCAGCTTAGAGGCCGTTTCCTACAATGAGCAGTTCTTC	CASSLEAVSYNEQFF
few	TRBJ2-1	TRBV28	TRBD2	TGTGCCAGCAGTTCGGGACTAACCACCTACAATGAGCAGTTCTTC	CASSSGLTTYNEQFF
-	TRBJ1-2	TRBV7-9	-	TGTGCCAGCAGCCAACAGGAGGGGGGCTACACCTTC	CASSQQEGGYTF
-	TRBJ2-5	TRBV9	-	TGTGCCAGCAGCGTACGGCGGGAAGAGACCCAGTACTTC	CASSVRREETQYF
-	TRBJ2-7	TRBV27	-	TGTGCCAGCAGTTCCCGTGTGGGCAGGGGGGCTGGCGAGCAGTACTTC	CASSSRVGRGAGEQYF
-	TRBJ2-5	TRBV6-5	-	TGTGCCAGCAGCCTCAGGCCCACAGGGTTGGAGACCCAGTACTTC	CASSLRPTGLETQYF
once	TRBJ1-2	TRBV7-8	-	TGTGCCAGCAGCTTAAGGTCCAGGGAAGACTATGGCTACACCTTC	CASSLRSREDYGYTF
-	TRBJ1-3	TRBV5-5	TRBD1	TGTGCCAGCAGCTTGGTTCAGGACAGGGCTGGAAACACCATATATTTT	CASSLVQDRAGNTIYF
once	TRBJ2-7	TRBV10-3	-	TGTGCCATCACCCGGGGAGGTCAGGGGTTCAACGAGCAGTACTTC	CAITRGGQGFNEQYF
-	TRBJ2-1	TRBV6-6	TRBD2	TGTGCCAGCAGTTCGCCTCGCCCTAGCGGCTACAATGAGCAGTTCTTC	CASSSPRPSGYNEQFF
-	TRBJ2-5	TRBV25-1	-	TGTGCCAGCTTAGGGTTCCAAGAGACCCAATACTTC	CASLGFQETQYF